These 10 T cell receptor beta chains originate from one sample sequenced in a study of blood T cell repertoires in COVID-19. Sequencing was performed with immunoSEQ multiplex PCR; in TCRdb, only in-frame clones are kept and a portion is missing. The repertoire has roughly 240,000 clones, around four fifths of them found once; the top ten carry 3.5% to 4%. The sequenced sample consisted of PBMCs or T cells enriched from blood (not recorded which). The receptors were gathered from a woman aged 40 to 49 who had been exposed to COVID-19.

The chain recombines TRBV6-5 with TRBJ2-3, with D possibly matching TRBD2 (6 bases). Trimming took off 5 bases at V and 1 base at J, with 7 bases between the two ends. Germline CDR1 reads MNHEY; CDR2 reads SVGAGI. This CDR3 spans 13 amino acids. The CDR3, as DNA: TGTGCCAGCAGTAAGCGGGGCACAGATACGCAGTATTTT. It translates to CASSKRGTDTQYF.

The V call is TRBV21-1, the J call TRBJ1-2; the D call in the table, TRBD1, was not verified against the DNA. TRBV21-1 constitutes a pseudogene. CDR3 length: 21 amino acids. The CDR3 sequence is CASSKTRCQGRTASANYGYTF. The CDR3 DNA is TGTGCCAGCAGCAAAACTCGTTGTCAGGGGCGTACGGCGTCTGCTAACTATGGCTACACCTTC.

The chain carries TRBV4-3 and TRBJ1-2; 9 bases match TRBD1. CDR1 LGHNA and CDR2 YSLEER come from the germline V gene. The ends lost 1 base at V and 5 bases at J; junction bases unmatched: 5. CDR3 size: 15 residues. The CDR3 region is CASSQVQGAEYGYTF. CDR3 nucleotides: TGCGCCAGCAGCCAAGTACAGGGGGCTGAGTATGGCTACACCTTC.

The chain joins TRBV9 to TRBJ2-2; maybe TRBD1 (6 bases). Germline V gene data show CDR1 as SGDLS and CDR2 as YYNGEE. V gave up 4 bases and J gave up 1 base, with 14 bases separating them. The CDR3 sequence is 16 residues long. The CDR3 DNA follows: TGTGCCAGCAGCAAAGAGGGGACATGGAACACCGGGGAGCTGTTTTTT. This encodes CASSKEGTWNTGELFF.

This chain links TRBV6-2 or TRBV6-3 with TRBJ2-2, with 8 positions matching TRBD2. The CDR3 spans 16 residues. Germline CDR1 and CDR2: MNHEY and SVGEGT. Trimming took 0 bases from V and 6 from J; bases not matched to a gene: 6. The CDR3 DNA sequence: TGTGCCAGCAGTTACTCTGGGCACGGGGGGGCCGGGGAGCTGTTTTTT. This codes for CASSYSGHGGAGELFF.

CDR3 in DNA: TGTGCCAGCAGACCCCAGGGGCTGGGGAATGAGCAGTTCTTC. Translating it yields CASRPQGLGNEQFF. The chain links TRBV28 to TRBJ2-1; D possibly corresponds to TRBD1 (6 bases). Trimming removed 6 bases at V and 7 bases at J, with 16 bases between. Germline CDR1 MDHEN, CDR2 SYDVKM. The CDR3 has 14 residues.

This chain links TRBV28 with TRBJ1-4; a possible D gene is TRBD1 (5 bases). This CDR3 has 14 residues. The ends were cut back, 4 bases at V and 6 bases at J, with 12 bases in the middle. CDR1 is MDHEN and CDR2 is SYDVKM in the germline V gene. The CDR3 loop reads CASSSTVPYEKLFF. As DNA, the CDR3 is TGTGCCAGCAGTTCGACAGTTCCATATGAAAAACTGTTTTTT. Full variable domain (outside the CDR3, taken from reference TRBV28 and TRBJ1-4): DVKVTQSSRYLVKRTGEKVFLECVQDMDHENMFWYRQDPGLGLRLIYFSYDVKMKEKGDIPEGYSVSREKKERFSLILESASTNQTSMYLCASSSTVPYEKLFFGSGTQLSVL.

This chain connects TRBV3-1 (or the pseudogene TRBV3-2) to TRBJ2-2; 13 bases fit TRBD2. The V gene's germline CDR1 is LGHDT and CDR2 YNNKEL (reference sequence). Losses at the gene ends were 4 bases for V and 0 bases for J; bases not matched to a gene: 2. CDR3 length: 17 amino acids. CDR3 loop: CASSLGLAGTNTGELFF. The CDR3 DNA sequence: TGTGCCAGCAGCCTGGGACTAGCGGGGACGAACACCGGGGAGCTGTTTTTT.

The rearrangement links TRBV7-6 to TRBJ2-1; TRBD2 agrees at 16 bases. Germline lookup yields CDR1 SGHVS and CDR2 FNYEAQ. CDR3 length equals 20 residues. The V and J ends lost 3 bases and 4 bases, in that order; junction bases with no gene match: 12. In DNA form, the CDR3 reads TGTGCCAGCAGCTTCCCCGGGACTAGCGGGGGGGCCGGACTATACAATGAGCAGTTCTTC. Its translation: CASSFPGTSGGAGLYNEQFF.

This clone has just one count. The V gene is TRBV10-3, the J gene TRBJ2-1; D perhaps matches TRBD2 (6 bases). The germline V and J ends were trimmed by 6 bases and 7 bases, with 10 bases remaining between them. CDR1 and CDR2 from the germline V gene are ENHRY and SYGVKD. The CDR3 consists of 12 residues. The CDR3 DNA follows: TGTGCCATCAGGGCCGGGGGTAATGAGCAGTTCTTC. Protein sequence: CAIRAGGNEQFF.